The clone carrying this T cell receptor beta chain was counted between two and nine times. Its antigen remains unknown. The repertoire was sequenced with immunoSEQ multiplex PCR; TCRdb's copy has only in-frame clones and lacks some. The table records 55,000 to 70,000 clones, 85% to 90% of them present only once. The germline CDR1 and CDR2 sequences are LNHDA and SQIVND (reference sequence). The V segment lost 7 bases and the J segment 0 bases; nucleotides outside the gene matches: 9. The CDR3 extends over 15 amino acids. This record belongs to a study of OX40 agonist ivuxolimab in advanced cancers. The study's findings and limits: Among expanded peripheral T cells, antigen specificity went undetermined.

The specimen comprised CD4+ or CD8+ T cells sorted from blood, sampled in a trial of the OX40 agonist ivuxolimab. This chain links TRBV19 with TRBJ2-7; 7 positions agree with TRBD2. The source of this sequence is an adult with an advanced solid tumor such as melanoma, head and neck, liver or kidney cancer. CDR3 DNA sequence: TGTGCCAGTAAAGAGGTGGCTAGCGGCTCCTACGAGCAGTACTTC. Translation: CASKEVASGSYEQYF.